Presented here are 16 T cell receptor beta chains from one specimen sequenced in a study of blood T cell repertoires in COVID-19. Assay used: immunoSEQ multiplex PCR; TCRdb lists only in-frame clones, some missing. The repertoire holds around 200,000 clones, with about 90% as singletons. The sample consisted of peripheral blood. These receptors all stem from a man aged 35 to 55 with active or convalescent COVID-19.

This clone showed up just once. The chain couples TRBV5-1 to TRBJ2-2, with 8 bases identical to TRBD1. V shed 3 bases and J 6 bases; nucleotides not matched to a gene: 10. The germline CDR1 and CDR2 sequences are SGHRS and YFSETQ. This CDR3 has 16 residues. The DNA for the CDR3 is TGCGCCAGCAGCTGGTTACAGGGGGAGATGTCCGGGGAGCTGTTTTTT. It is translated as CASSWLQGEMSGELFF.

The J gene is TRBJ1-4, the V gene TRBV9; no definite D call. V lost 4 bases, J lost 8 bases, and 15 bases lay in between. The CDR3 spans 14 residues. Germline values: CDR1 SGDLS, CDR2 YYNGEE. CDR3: CASSPTRLGEKLFF. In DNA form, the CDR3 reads TGTGCCAGCAGCCCGACACGGTTAGGAGAAAAACTGTTTTTT.

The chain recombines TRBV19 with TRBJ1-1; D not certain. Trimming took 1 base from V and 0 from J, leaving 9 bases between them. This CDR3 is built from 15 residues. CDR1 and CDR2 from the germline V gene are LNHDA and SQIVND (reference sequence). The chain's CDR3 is CASSIGPLLNTEAFF. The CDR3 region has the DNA TGTGCCAGTAGTATAGGGCCCTTACTGAACACTGAAGCTTTCTTT.

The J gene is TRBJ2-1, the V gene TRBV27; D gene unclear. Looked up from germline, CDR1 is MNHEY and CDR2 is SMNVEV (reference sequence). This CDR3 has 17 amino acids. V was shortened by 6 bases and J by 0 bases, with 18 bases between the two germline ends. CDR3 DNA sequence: TGTGCCAGCAGAACCCTTCACCCCCCGAGCTCCTACAATGAGCAGTTCTTC. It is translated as CASRTLHPPSSYNEQFF.

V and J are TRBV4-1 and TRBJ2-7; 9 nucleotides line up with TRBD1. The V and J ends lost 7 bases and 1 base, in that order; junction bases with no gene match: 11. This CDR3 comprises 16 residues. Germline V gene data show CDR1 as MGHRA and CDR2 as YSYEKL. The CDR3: CASTHLWGQGSYEQYF. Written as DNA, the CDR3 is TGCGCCAGCACTCATTTATGGGGACAGGGATCCTACGAGCAGTACTTC.

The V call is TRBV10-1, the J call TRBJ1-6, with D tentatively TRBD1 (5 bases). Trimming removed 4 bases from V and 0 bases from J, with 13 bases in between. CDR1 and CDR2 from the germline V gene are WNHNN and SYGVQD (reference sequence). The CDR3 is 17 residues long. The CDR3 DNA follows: TGCGCCAGCAGTGGGCAGGGCCGTAGCTCCTATAATTCACCCCTCCACTTT. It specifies CASSGQGRSSYNSPLHF.

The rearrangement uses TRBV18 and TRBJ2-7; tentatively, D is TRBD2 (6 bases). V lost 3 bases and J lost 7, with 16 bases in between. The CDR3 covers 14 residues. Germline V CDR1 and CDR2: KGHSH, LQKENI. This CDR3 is CASSPRDFVWEQYF. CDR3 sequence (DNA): TGTGCCAGCTCACCCCGGGACTTCGTCTGGGAGCAGTACTTC. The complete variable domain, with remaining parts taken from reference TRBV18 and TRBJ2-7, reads NAGVMQNPRHLVRRRGQEARLRCSPMKGHSHVYWYRQLPEEGLKFMVYLQKENIIDESGMPKERFSAEFPKEGPSILRIQQVVRGDSAAYFCASSPRDFVWEQYFGPGTRLTVT.

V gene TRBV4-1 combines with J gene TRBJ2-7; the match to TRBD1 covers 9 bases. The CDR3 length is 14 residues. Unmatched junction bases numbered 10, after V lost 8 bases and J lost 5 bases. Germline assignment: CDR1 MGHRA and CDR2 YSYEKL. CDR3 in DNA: TGCGCCAGCGGGAGGAACAGGGGGCCGAACGAGCAGTACTTC. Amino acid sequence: CASGRNRGPNEQYF.

In DNA, the CDR3 is TGTGCCAGCAGTATAGCGGGAGGGCCTTACGAGCAGTACTTC. Translation: CASSIAGGPYEQYF. V usage is TRBV7-6 and J usage is TRBJ2-7, with TRBD2 matching over 11 bases. The CDR3 has 14 residues. V lost 6 bases to trimming and J lost 4 bases; unmatched junction nucleotides: 5. Germline V gene sequence: CDR1 SGHVS, CDR2 FNYEAQ.

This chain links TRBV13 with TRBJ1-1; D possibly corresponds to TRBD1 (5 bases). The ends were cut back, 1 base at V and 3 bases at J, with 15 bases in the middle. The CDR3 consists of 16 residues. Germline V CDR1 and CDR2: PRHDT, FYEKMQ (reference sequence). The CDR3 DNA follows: TGTGCCAGCAGCTTAGATCGCAGGGAGGTAGACACTGAAGCTTTCTTT. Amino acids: CASSLDRREVDTEAFF.

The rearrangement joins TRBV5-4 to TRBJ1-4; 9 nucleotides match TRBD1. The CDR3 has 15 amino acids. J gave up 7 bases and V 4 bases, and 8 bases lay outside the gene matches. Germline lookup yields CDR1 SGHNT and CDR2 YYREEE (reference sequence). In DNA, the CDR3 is TGTGCCAGCAGCCTACAGGGGGCGCGCGGTGAAAAACTGTTTTTT. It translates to CASSLQGARGEKLFF.

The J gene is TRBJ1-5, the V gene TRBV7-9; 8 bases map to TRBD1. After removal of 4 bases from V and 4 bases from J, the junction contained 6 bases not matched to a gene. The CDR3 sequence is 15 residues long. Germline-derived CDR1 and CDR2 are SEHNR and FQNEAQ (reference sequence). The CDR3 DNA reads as TGTGCCAGCAGCTCAGGACAGGGCGGAAATCAGCCCCAGCATTTT. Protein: CASSSGQGGNQPQHF.

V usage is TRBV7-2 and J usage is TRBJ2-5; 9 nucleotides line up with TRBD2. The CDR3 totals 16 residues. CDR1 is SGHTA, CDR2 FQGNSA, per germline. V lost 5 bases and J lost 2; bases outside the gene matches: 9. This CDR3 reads CASSITSGLTQETQYF. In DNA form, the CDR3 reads TGTGCCAGCAGCATTACTAGCGGGCTAACTCAAGAGACCCAGTACTTC. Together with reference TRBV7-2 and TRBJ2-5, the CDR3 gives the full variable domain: GAGVSQSPSNKVTEKGKDVELRCDPISGHTALYWYRQSLGQGLEFLIYFQGNSAPDKSGLPSDRFSAERTGGSVSTLTIQRTQQEDSAVYLCASSITSGLTQETQYFGPGTRLLVL.

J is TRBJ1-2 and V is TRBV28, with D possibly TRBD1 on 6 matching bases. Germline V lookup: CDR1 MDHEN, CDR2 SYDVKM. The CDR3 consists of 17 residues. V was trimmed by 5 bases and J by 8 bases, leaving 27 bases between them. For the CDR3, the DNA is TGTGCCAGCAGTCGAACGGGACATCCCACGGCTATGTGGGGCTACACCTTC. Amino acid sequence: CASSRTGHPTAMWGYTF.

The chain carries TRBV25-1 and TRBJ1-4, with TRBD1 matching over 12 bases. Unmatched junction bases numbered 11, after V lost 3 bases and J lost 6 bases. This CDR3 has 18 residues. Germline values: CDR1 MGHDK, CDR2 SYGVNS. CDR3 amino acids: CASSDSGTGGEHDEKLFF. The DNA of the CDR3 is TGTGCCAGCAGTGACTCCGGGACAGGGGGCGAACACGATGAAAAACTGTTTTTT.

The CDR3 nucleotides read TGTGCCAGCCGGCAGGGTGTTATCAATCAGCCCCAGCATTTT. As protein: CASRQGVINQPQHF. The gene calls are TRBV6-5 and TRBJ1-5; tentatively, D is TRBD1 (5 bases). Germline CDR1 and CDR2: MNHEY and SVGAGI. V lost 8 bases, J lost 3 bases, and 14 bases lay in between. CDR3 length: 14 residues.